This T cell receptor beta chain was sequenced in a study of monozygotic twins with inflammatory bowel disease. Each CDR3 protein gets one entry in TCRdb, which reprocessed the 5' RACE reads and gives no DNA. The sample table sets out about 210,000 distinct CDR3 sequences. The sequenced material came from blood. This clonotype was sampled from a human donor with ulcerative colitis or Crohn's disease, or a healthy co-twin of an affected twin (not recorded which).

The CDR3 loop reads CASSLYQRSPDTQYF. The V and J genes are TRBV11-1 and TRBJ2-3; TCRdb's D call of TRBD2 is untestable without DNA. CDR1 and CDR2 from the germline V gene are SGHAT and FQDESV (reference sequence). This CDR3 is 15 amino acids long.